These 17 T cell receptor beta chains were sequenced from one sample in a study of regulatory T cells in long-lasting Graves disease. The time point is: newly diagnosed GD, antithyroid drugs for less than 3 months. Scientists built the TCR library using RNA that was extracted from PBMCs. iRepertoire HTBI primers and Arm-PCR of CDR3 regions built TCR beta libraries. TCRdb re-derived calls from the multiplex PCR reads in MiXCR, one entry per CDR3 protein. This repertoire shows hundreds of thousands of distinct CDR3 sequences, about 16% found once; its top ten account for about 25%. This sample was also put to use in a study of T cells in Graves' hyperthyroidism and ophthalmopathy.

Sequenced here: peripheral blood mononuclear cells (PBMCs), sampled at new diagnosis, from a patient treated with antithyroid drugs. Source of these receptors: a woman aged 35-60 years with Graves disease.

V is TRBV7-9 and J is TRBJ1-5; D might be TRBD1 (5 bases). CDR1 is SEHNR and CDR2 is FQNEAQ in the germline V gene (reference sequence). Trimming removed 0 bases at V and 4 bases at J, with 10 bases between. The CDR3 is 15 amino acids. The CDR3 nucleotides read TGTGCCAGCAGCTTAGCTGGACACAAAAATCAGCCCCAGCATTTT. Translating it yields CASSLAGHKNQPQHF.

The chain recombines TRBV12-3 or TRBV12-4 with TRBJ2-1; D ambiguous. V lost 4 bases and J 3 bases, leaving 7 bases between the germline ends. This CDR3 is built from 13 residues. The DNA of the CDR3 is TGTGCCAGCAGTTCAGATCTCTACAATGAGCAGTTCTTC. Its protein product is CASSSDLYNEQFF.

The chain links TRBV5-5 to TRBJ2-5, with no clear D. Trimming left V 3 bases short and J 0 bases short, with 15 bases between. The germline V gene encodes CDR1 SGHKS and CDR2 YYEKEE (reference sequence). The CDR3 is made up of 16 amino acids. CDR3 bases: TGTGCCAGCAGCTCCATCCATTACTCTCACCAAGAGACCCAGTACTTC. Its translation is CASSSIHYSHQETQYF.

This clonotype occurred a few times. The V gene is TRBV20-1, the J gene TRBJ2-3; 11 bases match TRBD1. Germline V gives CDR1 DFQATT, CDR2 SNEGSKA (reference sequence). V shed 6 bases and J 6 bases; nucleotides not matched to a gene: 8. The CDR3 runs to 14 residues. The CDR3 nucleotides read TGCAGTGCGCCCGGGACAGGGGGAGTGGATACGCAGTATTTT. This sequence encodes CSAPGTGGVDTQYF.

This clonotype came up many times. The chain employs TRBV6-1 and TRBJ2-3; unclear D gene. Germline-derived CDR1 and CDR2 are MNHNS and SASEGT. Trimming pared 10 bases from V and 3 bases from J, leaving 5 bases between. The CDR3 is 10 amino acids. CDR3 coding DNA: TGTGCCACCTCGACAGATACGCAGTATTTT. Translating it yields CATSTDTQYF.

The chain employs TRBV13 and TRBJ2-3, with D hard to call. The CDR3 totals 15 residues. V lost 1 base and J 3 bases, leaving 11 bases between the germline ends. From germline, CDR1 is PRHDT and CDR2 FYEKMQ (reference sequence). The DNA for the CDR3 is TGTGCCAGCAGCTTAGATTGGGATTTAACAGATACGCAGTATTTT. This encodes CASSLDWDLTDTQYF.

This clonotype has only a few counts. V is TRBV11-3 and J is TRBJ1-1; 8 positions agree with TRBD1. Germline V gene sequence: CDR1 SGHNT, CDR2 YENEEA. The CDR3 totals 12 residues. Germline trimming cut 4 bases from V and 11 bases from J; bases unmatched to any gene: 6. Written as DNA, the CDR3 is TGTGCCAGCAGCTACCGAACAGGGGGGGCTTTCTTT. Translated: CASSYRTGGAFF. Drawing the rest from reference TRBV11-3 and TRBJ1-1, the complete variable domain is EAGVVQSPRYKIIEKKQPVAFWCNPISGHNTLYWYLQNLGQGPELLIRYENEEAVDDSQLPKDRFSAERLKGVDSTLKIQPAELGDSAVYLCASSYRTGGAFFGQGTRLTVV.

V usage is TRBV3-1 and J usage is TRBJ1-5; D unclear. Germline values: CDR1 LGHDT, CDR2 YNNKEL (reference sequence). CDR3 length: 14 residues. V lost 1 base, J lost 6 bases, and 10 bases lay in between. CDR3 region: CASSQGWVAQPQHF. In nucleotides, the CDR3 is TGTGCCAGCAGCCAAGGGTGGGTGGCTCAGCCCCAGCATTTT.

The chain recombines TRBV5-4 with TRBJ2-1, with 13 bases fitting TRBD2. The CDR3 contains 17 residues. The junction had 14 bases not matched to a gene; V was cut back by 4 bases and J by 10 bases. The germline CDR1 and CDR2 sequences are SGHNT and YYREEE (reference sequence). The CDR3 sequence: CASSHDPTSGGAGEQFF. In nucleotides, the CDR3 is TGTGCCAGCAGCCACGACCCAACTAGCGGGGGGGCCGGCGAGCAGTTCTTC.

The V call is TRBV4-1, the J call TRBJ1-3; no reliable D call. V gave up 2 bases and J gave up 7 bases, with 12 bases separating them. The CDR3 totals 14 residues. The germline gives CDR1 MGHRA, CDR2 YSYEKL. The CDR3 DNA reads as TGCGCCAGCAGCCAACTCCCAACCGCGAACACCATATATTTT. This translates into CASSQLPTANTIYF.

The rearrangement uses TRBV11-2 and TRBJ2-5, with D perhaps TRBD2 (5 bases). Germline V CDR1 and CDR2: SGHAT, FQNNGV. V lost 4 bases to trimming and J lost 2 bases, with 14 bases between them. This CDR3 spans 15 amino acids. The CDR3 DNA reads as TGTGCCAGCAGCTCATCGCCGAGGGTTCAAGAGACCCAGTACTTC. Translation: CASSSSPRVQETQYF.

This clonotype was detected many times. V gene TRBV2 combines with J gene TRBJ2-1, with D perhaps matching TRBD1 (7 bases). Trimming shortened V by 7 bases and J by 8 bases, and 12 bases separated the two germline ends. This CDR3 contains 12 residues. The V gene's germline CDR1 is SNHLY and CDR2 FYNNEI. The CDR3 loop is CASNRRGDEQFF. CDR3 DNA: TGTGCCAGCAACCGCAGGGGGGATGAGCAGTTCTTC.

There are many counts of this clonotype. The CDR3 protein is CASSLALGNYGYTF. The DNA for the CDR3 is TGCGCCAGCAGCTTGGCCCTGGGTAACTATGGCTACACCTTC. The chain joins TRBV5-1 to TRBJ1-2; D remains unclear. In germline, CDR1 is SGHRS, CDR2 YFSETQ. V shed 0 bases and J shed 1 base, with 7 bases lying between them. The CDR3 has 14 amino acids.

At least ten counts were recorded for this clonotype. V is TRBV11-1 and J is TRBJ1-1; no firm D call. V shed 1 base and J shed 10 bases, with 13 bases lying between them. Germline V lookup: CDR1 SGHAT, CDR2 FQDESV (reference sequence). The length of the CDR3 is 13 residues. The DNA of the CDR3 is TGTGCCAGCAGCTTAGGAGCCGAACGGGGAGCTTTCTTT. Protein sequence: CASSLGAERGAFF.

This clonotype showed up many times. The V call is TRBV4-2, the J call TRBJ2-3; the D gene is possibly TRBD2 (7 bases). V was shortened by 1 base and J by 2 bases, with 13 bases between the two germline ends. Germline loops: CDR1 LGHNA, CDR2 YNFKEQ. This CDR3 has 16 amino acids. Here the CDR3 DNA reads TGTGCCAGCAGCCAAGGTGGCGGGGGCTCCACAGATACGCAGTATTTT. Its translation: CASSQGGGGSTDTQYF.

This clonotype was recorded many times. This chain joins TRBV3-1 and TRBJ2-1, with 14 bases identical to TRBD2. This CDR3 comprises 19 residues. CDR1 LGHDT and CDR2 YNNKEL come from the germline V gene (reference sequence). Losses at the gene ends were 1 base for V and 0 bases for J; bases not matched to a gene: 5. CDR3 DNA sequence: TGTGCCAGCAGCCAAGGGACTAGCGGGGGGACGAGCTCCTACAATGAGCAGTTCTTC. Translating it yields CASSQGTSGGTSSYNEQFF.

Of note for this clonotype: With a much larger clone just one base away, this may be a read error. CDR3 protein: CSAFGTVNEQYF. The CDR3 coding sequence is TGCAGTGCCTTTGGGACAGTTAATGAGCAGTACTTC. The chain recombines TRBV20-1 with TRBJ2-5, with 7 nucleotides matching TRBD1. The CDR3 spans 12 residues. The V gene end was trimmed by 6 bases and the J gene end by 11 bases; junction bases not matched to a gene: 12. Germline V lookup: CDR1 DFQATT, CDR2 SNEGSKA (reference sequence).